Below, one TCR beta chain is given with its context. Its antigen is undetermined. The protocol was immunoSEQ multiplex PCR, while the TCRdb copy is restricted to in-frame clones and leaves out a portion. The sample lists approximately 130,000 clones, roughly nine tenths seen once, with about 5.3% in the top ten. This specimen comes from a study of T cell responses to AZD1222 COVID-19 vaccine. For the study at large: Analyses pooled second doses at about 4 or about 12 weeks. Study-wide points: Spike-specific TCR breadth rose after two AZD1222 doses, and depth rose as well. Donors skewed white British and female; clonal diversity was possibly underestimated.

This clonotype originated in an adult in good health. The sequencing used peripheral blood, collected on day 0 of AZD1222 vaccination.

CDR3 bases: TGTGCCAGCAGTCGGGACAGGGTAGCCGGGGAGCTGTTTTTT. Encoded protein: CASSRDRVAGELFF. V and J are TRBV28 and TRBJ2-2; 9 nucleotides agree with TRBD1. This CDR3 comprises 14 residues. Germline-derived CDR1 and CDR2 are MDHEN and SYDVKM. V lost 5 bases and J lost 6; bases outside the gene matches: 4.